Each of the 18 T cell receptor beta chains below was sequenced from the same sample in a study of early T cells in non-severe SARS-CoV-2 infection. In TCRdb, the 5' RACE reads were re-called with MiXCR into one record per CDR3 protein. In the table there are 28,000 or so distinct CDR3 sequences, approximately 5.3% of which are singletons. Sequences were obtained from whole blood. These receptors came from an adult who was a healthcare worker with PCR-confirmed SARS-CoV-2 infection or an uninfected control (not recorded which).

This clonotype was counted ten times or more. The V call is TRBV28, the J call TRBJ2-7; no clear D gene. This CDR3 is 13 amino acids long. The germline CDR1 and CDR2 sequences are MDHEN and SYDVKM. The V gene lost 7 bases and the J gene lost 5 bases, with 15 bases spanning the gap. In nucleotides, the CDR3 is TGTGCCAGCACCTCACCGGGTAGCCACGAGCAGTACTTC. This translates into CASTSPGSHEQYF.

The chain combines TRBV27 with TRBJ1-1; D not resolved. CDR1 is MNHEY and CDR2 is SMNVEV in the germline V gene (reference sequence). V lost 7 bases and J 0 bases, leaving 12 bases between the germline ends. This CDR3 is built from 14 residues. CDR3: CASTSFDVNTEAFF. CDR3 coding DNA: TGTGCCAGCACCTCCTTCGACGTGAACACTGAAGCTTTCTTT.

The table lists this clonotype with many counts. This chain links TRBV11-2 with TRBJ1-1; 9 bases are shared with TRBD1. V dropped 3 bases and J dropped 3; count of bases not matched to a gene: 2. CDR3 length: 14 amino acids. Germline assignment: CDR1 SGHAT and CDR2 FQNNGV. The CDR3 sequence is CASSLTGGDTEAFF. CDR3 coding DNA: TGTGCCAGCAGCTTGACAGGGGGAGACACTGAAGCTTTCTTT.

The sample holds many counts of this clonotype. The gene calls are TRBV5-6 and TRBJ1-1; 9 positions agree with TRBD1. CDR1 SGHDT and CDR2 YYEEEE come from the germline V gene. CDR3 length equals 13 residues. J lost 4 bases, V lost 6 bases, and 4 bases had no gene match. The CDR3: CASNDRGSTEAFF. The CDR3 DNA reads TGTGCCAGCAACGACAGGGGGAGCACTGAAGCTTTCTTT.

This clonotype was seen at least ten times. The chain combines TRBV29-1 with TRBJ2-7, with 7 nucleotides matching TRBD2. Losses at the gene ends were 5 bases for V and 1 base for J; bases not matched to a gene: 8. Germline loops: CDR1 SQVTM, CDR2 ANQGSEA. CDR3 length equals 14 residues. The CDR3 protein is CSVLPLAASYEQYF. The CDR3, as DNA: TGCAGCGTTCTACCCCTAGCGGCTTCCTACGAGCAGTACTTC.

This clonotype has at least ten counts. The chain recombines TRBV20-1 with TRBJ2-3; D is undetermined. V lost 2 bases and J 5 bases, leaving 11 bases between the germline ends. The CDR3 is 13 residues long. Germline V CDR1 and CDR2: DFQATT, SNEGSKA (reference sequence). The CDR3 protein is CSARSPRVDTQYF. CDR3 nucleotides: TGCAGTGCTAGATCCCCGCGCGTAGATACGCAGTATTTT.

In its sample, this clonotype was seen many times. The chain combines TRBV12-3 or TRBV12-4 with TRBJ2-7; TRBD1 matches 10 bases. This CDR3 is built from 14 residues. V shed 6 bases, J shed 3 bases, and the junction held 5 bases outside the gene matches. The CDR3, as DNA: TGTGCCAGCAGCCTAGGGACAGGGGTCTACGAGCAGTACTTC. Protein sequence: CASSLGTGVYEQYF.

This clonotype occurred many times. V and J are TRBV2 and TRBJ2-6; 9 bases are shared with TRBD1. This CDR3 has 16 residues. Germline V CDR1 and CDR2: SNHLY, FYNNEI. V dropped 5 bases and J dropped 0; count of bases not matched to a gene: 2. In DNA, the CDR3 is TGTGCCAGCAGTCGGGACAGGGTCTCTGGGGCCAACGTCCTGACTTTC. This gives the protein CASSRDRVSGANVLTF.

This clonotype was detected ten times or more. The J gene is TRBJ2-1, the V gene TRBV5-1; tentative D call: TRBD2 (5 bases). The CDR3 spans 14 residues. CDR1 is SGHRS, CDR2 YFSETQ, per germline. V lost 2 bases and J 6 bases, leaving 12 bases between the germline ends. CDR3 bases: TGCGCCAGCAGCTTCGCGGGTTCGGGCAATGAGCAGTTCTTC. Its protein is CASSFAGSGNEQFF.

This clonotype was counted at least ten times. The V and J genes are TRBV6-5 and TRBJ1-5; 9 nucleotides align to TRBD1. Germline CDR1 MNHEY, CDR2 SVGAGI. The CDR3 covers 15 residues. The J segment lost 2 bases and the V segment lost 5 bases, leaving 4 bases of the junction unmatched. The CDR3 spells CASSTTGGGNQPQHF. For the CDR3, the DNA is TGTGCCAGCAGTACGACAGGGGGTGGCAATCAGCCCCAGCATTTT.

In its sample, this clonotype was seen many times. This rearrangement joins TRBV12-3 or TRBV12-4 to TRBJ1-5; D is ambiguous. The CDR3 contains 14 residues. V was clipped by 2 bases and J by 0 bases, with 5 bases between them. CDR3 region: CASSLQDSNQPQHF. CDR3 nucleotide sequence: TGTGCCAGCAGTTTACAGGATAGCAATCAGCCCCAGCATTTT.

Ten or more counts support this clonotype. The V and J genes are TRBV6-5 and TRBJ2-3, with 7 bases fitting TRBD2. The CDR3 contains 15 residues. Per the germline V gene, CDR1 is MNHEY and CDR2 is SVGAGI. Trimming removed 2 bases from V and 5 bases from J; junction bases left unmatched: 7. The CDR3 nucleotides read TGTGCCAGCAGTTACGGGAGGGCCATGGGAGATACGCAGTATTTT. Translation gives CASSYGRAMGDTQYF.

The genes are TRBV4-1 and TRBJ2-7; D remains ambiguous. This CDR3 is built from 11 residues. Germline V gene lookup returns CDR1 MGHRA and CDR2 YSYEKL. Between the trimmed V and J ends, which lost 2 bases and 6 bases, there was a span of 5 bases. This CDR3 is CASSQWAEQYF. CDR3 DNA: TGCGCCAGCAGCCAATGGGCCGAGCAGTACTTC.

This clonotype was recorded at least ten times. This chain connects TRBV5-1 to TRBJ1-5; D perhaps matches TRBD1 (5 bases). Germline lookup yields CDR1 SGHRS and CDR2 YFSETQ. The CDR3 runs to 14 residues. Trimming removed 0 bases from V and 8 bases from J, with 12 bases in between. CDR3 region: CASSLGGGIEPQHF. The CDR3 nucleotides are TGCGCCAGCAGCTTGGGTGGGGGAATCGAGCCCCAGCATTTT.

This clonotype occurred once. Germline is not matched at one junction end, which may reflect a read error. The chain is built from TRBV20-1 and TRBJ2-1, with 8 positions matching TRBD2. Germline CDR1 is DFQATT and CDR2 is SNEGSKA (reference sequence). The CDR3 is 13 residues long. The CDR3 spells CSASASGFNERFF. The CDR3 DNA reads TGCAGTGCTAGCGCTAGCGGGTTCAATGAGCGGTTCTTC.

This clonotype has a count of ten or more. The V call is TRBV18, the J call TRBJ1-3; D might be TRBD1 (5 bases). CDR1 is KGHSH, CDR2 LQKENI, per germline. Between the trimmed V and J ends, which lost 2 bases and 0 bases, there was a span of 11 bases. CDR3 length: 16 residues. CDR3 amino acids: CASSPGAPGSGNTIYF. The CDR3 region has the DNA TGTGCCAGCTCACCAGGGGCACCGGGCTCTGGAAACACCATATATTTT.

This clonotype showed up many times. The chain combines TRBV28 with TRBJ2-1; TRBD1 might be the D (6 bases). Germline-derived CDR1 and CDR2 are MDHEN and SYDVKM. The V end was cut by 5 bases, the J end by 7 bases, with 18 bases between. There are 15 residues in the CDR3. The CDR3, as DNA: TGTGCCAGCAGTCCTAGGTGGCAGGGGAGAAATGAGCAGTTCTTC. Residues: CASSPRWQGRNEQFF. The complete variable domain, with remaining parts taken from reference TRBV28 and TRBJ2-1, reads DVKVTQSSRYLVKRTGEKVFLECVQDMDHENMFWYRQDPGLGLRLIYFSYDVKMKEKGDIPEGYSVSREKKERFSLILESASTNQTSMYLCASSPRWQGRNEQFFGPGTRLTVL.

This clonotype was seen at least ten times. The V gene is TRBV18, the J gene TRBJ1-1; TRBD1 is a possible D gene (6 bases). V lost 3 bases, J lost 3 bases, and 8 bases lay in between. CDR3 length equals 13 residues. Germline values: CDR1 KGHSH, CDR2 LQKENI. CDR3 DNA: TGTGCCAGCTCACCTCACAGGGACACTGAAGCTTTCTTT. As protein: CASSPHRDTEAFF. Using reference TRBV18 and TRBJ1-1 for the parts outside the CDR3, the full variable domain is NAGVMQNPRHLVRRRGQEARLRCSPMKGHSHVYWYRQLPEEGLKFMVYLQKENIIDESGMPKERFSAEFPKEGPSILRIQQVVRGDSAAYFCASSPHRDTEAFFGQGTRLTVV.